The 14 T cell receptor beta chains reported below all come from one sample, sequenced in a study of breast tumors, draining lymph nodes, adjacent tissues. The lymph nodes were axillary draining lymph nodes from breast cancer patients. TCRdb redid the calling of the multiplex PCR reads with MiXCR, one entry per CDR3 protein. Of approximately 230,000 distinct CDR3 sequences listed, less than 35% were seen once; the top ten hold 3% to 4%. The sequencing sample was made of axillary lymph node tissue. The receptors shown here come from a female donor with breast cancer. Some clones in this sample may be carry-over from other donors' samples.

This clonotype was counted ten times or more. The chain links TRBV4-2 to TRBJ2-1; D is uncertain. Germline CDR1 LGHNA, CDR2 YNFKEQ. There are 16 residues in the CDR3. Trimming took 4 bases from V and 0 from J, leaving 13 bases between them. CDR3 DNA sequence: TGTGCCAGCAGCCCCATTCCCCCGAGCTCCTACAATGAGCAGTTCTTC. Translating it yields CASSPIPPSSYNEQFF.

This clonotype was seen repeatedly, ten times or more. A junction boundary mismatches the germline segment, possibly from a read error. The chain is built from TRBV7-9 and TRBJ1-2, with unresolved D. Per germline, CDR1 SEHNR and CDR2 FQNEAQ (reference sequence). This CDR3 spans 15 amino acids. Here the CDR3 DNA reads TGTGCCAGCAGCTTAGCGCAGGATAATCAACCGGGCTACCCCTTC. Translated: CASSLAQDNQPGYPF. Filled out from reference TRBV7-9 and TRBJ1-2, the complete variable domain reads DTGVSQNPRHKITKRGQNVTFRCDPISEHNRLYWYRQTLGQGPEFLTYFQNEAQLEKSRLLSDRFSAERPKGSFSTLEIQRTEQGDSAMYLCASSLAQDNQPGYPFGSGTRLTVV.

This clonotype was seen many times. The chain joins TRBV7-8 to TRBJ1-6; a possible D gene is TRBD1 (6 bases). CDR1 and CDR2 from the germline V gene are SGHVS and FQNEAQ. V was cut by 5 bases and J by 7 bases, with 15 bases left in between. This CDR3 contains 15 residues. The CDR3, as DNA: TGTGCCAGCAGCGCCACAGGGAGCCGGAATTCACCCCTCCACTTT. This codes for CASSATGSRNSPLHF.

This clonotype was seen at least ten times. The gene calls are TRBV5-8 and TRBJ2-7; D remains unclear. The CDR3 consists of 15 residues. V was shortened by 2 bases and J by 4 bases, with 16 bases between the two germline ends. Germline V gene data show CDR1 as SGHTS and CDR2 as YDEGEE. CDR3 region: CASSFRAARVYEQYF. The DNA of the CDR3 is TGTGCCAGCAGCTTTAGGGCAGCTCGGGTATACGAGCAGTACTTC.

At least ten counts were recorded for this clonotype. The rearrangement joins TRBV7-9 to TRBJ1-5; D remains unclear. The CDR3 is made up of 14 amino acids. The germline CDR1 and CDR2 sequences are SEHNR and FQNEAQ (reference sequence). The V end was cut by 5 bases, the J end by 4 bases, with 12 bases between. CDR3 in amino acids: CASSLSTKNQPQHF. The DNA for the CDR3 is TGTGCCAGCAGCCTTTCGACAAAAAATCAGCCCCAGCATTTT.

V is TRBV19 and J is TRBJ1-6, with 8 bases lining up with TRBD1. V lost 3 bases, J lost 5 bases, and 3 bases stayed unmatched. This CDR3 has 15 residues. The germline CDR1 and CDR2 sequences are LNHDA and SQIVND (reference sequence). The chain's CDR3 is CASSMGQVNNSPLHF. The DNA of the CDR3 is TGTGCCAGTAGTATGGGACAGGTGAATAATTCACCCCTCCACTTT.

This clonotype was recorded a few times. CDR3 sequence reads: CASSARGNIQYF. In DNA, the CDR3 is TGTGCCAGTAGTGCGAGGGGAAACATTCAGTACTTC. V usage is TRBV19 and J usage is TRBJ2-4; the D call may be TRBD1 or TRBD2 (5 bases each). The germline CDR1 and CDR2 sequences are LNHDA and SQIVND (reference sequence). CDR3 length: 12 residues. V was cut by 5 bases and J by 6 bases, with 8 bases left in between. Supplemented by reference TRBV19 and TRBJ2-4, the full variable domain reads DGGITQSPKYLFRKEGQNVTLSCEQNLNHDAMYWYRQDPGQGLRLIYYSQIVNDFQKGDIAEGYSVSREKKESFPLTVTSAQKNPTAFYLCASSARGNIQYFGAGTRLSVL.

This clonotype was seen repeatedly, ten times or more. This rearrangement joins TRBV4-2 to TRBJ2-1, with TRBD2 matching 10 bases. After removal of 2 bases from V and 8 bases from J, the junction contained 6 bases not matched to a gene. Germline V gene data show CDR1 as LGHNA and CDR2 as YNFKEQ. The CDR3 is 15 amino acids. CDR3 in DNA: TGTGCCAGCAGCCAACCTAGCGGGGGTGTGTATGAGCAGTTCTTC. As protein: CASSQPSGGVYEQFF.

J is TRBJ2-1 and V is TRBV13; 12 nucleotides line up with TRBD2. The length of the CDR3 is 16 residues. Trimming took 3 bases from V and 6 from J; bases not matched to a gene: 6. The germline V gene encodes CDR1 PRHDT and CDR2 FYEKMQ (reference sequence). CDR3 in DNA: TGTGCCAGCAGCTTTTTTGGACTAGCGGGAATCAATGAGCAGTTCTTC. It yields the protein CASSFFGLAGINEQFF.

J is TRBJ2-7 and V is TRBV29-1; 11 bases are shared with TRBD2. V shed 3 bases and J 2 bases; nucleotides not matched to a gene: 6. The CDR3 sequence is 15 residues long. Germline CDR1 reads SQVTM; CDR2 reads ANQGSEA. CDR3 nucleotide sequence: TGCAGCGTTGAGGGGGGGACTAGCGGCGCCTACGAGCAGTACTTC. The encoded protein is CSVEGGTSGAYEQYF.

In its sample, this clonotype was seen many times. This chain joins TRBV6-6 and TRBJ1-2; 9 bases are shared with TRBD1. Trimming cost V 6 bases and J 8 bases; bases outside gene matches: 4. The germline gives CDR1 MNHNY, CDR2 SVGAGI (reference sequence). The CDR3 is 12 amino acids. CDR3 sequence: CASRRQGGGYTF. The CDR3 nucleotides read TGTGCCAGCAGAAGACAGGGGGGGGGCTACACCTTC.

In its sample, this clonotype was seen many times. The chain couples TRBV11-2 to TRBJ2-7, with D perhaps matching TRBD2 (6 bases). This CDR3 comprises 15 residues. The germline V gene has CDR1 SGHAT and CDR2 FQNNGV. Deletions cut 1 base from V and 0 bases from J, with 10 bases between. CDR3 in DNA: TGTGCCAGCAGCTTAGCGGAGGGTTACTCCTACGAGCAGTACTTC. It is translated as CASSLAEGYSYEQYF. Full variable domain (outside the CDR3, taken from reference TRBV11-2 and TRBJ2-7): EAGVAQSPRYKIIEKRQSVAFWCNPISGHATLYWYQQILGQGPKLLIQFQNNGVVDDSQLPKDRFSAERLKGVDSTLKIQPAKLEDSAVYLCASSLAEGYSYEQYFGPGTRLTVT.

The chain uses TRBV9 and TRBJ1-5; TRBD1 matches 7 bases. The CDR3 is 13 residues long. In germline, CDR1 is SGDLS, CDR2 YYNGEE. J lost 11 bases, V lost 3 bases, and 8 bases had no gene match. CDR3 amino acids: CASSATGLETQHF. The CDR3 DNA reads TGTGCCAGCAGCGCGACAGGGTTAGAGACCCAGCATTTT.

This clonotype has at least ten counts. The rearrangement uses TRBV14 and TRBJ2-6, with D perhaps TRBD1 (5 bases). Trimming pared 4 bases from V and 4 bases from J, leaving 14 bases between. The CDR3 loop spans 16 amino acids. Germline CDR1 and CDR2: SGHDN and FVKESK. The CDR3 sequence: CASSLRSGQGANVLTF. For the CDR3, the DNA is TGTGCCAGCAGCCTACGCTCAGGGCAGGGGGCCAACGTCCTGACTTTC.